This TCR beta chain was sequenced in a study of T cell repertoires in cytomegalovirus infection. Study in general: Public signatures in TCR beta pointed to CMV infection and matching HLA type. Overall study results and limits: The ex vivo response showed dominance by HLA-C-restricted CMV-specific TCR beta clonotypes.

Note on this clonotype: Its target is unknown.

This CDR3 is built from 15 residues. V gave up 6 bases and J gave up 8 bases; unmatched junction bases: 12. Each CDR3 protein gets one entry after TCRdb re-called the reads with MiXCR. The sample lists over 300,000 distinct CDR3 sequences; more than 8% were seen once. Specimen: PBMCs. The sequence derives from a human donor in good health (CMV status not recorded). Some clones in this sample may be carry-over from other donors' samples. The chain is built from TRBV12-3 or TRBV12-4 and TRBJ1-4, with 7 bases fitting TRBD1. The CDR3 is CASSRTPDRTEKLFF. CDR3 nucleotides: TGTGCCAGCAGCCGTACCCCGGACAGGACCGAAAAACTGTTTTTT.